This T cell receptor beta chain was obtained from a study of blood T cell repertoires in COVID-19. This clone has a single count. Germline loops: CDR1 SGHRS, CDR2 YFSETQ. With 3 bases removed from V and 2 bases from J, the gap between germline ends came to 14 bases. This CDR3 contains 15 residues. Data came from immunoSEQ multiplex PCR; TCRdb stores just in-frame clones and leaves some out. The sample consists of 110,000 to 150,000 clones, approximately 80% of them appearing once. This rearrangement joins TRBV5-1 to TRBJ1-2; weak D call: TRBD1 (6 bases). Sample: peripheral blood. The receptor's source is an older woman with acute or convalescent COVID-19. For the CDR3, the DNA is TGCGCCAGCAGCTCCGGACAGACCGTAAACTATGGCTACACCTTC. Protein sequence: CASSSGQTVNYGYTF.